The rows below give T cell receptor beta chains drawn from one sample of a study of blood T cells in healthy people across ages. TCRdb re-derived calls from the 5' RACE reads in MiXCR, one entry per CDR3 protein. Among approximately 1.5 million distinct CDR3 sequences listed, approximately 32% were seen once. The material sequenced was blood. These receptors came from a woman aged 25 to 39 in good health. The CDR3 runs from the conserved cysteine through the conserved F or W. Each record gives: D gene, J gene, V gene, clone size, CDR3 protein, CDR3 DNA. A D gene is named only where the DNA matches it firmly. Clone size is shown for a subset of rows, as once, few, many or a class of expanded clone.

>NA|TRBJ2-3|TRBV7-2|many
CASSLSTGDTQYF
TGTGCCAGCAGCTTGAGCACCGGCGATACGCAGTATTTT
>NA|TRBJ2-7|TRBV4-1|NA
CASSQDFPGGESDEQYF
TGCGCCAGCAGCCAAGATTTTCCGGGGGGCGAAAGTGACGAGCAGTACTTC
>NA|TRBJ1-4|TRBV28|NA
CASSLGIVSGSPEKLFF
TGTGCCAGCAGTTTGGGTATTGTCTCAGGGTCCCCTGAAAAACTGTTTTTT
>NA|TRBJ2-7|TRBV20-1|NA
CSVPRPTYRLEQYF
TGCAGTGTTCCGAGACCGACCTACCGTCTCGAGCAGTACTTC
>NA|TRBJ1-6|TRBV20-1|NA
CSARDASTGYNSPLHF
TGCAGTGCTAGAGACGCATCGACAGGTTATAATTCACCCCTCCACTTT
>NA|TRBJ2-7|TRBV7-2|NA
CASSLGVGIEYEQYF
TGTGCCAGCAGCTTAGGGGTAGGGATCGAGTACGAGCAGTACTTC
>TRBD2|TRBJ2-5|TRBV29-1|many
CSAGTSGGGGETQYF
TGCAGCGCCGGGACTAGCGGGGGTGGGGGAGAGACCCAGTACTTC
>TRBD1|TRBJ1-2|TRBV6-1|NA
CASSATGGASGYTF
TGTGCCAGCAGTGCGACAGGGGGGGCGTCTGGCTACACCTTC
>NA|TRBJ2-6|TRBV28|few
CASSRSDGANVLTF
TGTGCCAGCAGCCGATCGGATGGGGCCAACGTCCTGACTTTC
>NA|TRBJ2-5|TRBV2|NA
CASSEIEETQYF
TGTGCCAGCAGTGAGATAGAAGAGACCCAGTACTTC